The rows below give T cell receptor beta chains drawn from one sample of a study of cytomegalovirus exposure and HLA in healthy donors. The repertoire was sequenced with immunoSEQ multiplex PCR; TCRdb's copy has only in-frame clones and lacks some. The table shows around 200,000 clones, with less than 85% occurring only once. The sequencing sample was made of PBMCs. The receptors here all came from a man under 40 in good health and CMV-seropositive. Both conserved end residues are part of each CDR3. Each record gives: clone size, J gene, V gene, D gene, CDR3 DNA, CDR3 protein. The D gene is left open where the match is weak. Expanded clones get a size class; other rows say once, few or many, or leave the size out.

>-|TRBJ1-5|TRBV18|TRBD1
TGTGCCAGCTCAGAGACCGGGACAGGGGTGAATCAGCCCCAGCATTTT
CASSETGTGVNQPQHF
>-|TRBJ2-3|TRBV28|-
TGTGCCAGCAGCCCGGGACACACAGATACGCAGTATTTT
CASSPGHTDTQYF
>-|TRBJ1-2|TRBV21-1|-
TGTGCCAACTCCGAAGCAGCAGGATACTATGGCTACACCTTC
CANSEAAGYYGYTF
>-|TRBJ2-7|TRBV28|-
TGTGCCGGAGGGGGTGGCAGGGGGAATTATGAGCAGTACTTC
CAGGGGRGNYEQYF
>-|TRBJ2-1|TRBV18|-
TGTGCCAGCTCACCCTCGCGGGAATTGGTCAATGAGCAGTTCTTC
CASSPSRELVNEQFF
>few|TRBJ2-3|TRBV7-9|TRBD2
TGTGCCAGCAGCCTGGGACTAGATCCAGATACGCAGTATTTT
CASSLGLDPDTQYF
>-|TRBJ2-7|TRBV7-9|TRBD1
TGTGCCAGCAGCTGGACAGGGACCCACGAGCAGTACTTC
CASSWTGTHEQYF
>-|TRBJ2-5|TRBV30|-
TGTGCCTGGAGTGACCCCCTCGCGGGGGCACAAGAGACCCAGTACTTC
CAWSDPLAGAQETQYF
>many|TRBJ1-1|TRBV4-1|-
TGCGCCAGCAGCCAAGATTGGACAGACACTGAAGCTTTCTTT
CASSQDWTDTEAFF
>-|TRBJ2-1|TRBV19|-
TGTGCCAGTAGTATCACGGGGTCTGGTGAGCAGTTCTTC
CASSITGSGEQFF
>-|TRBJ2-7|TRBV7-8|-
TGTGCCAGCAGCTTAGGGGGGGGGACAGGTGGATACGAGCAGTACTTC
CASSLGGGTGGYEQYF
>-|TRBJ2-7|TRBV6-4|TRBD2
TGTGCCAGCAGTCAATACCCCTTTGCGGGAGGGTCGTCCTACGAGCAGTACTTC
CASSQYPFAGGSSYEQYF
>-|TRBJ2-1|TRBV27|TRBD2
TGTGCCAGCAGTTCCTGGACTAGCGGGCTTTTTTGGGCCGGCAATGAGCAGTTCTTC
CASSSWTSGLFWAGNEQFF
>-|TRBJ2-5|TRBV7-6|-
TGTGCCAGCAGCTTTGGAACAACTCGACTAGAGACCCAGTACTTC
CASSFGTTRLETQYF
>-|TRBJ2-1|TRBV18|-
TGTGCCAGCTCACCACCTGTAGGAGGGGAAGGTGAGCAGTTCTTC
CASSPPVGGEGEQFF
>-|TRBJ2-3|TRBV18|TRBD2
TGTGCCAGCTCACCACTAGCGGGGGCCTCCTCCCCCTTCCCAGATACGCAGTATTTT
CASSPLAGASSPFPDTQYF
>-|TRBJ2-3|TRBV12-5|-
TGTGCTAGTGGTTTGGTCCAGGGGGATACGCAGTATTTT
CASGLVQGDTQYF
>-|TRBJ1-5|TRBV2|-
TGTGCCAGCAGCAGGGTTCAGGCTAGCAATCAGCCCCAGCATTTT
CASSRVQASNQPQHF
>-|TRBJ2-1|TRBV28|TRBD2
TGTGCCAGCCGGGGAGGTAGCGGGAGTGGCTATGAGCAGTTCTTC
CASRGGSGSGYEQFF
>-|TRBJ1-2|TRBV7-2|-
TGTGCCAGCAGCCCGAGGGGAGGGGACAACTATGGCTACACCTTC
CASSPRGGDNYGYTF
>few|TRBJ1-1|TRBV30|-
TGTGCCTGGAGTGAGCTGGACAGCCAGAACACTGAAGCTTTCTTT
CAWSELDSQNTEAFF
>-|TRBJ1-5|TRBV6-5|-
TGTGCCAGCAGTTACTCTGAGGGTGCCCAGCATTTT
CASSYSEGAQHF
>-|TRBJ2-6|TRBV5-6|TRBD1
TGTGCCAGCAGCCCCGGACAGGTCCGCTCTGGGGCCAACGTCCTGACTTTC
CASSPGQVRSGANVLTF
>-|TRBJ2-7|TRBV19|-
TGTGCCAGTAGTCCCGGGGCAGGACAGGAGGGGTACGAGCAGTACTTC
CASSPGAGQEGYEQYF
>-|TRBJ1-1|TRBV7-2|TRBD1
TGTGCCAGCAGCTTCGGACAGGGCCGGCTTAGGGGGACTGAAGCTTTCTTT
CASSFGQGRLRGTEAFF
>-|TRBJ2-4|TRBV6-5|TRBD2
TGTGCCAGCAGTCGGACTAGCGGAAACATTCAGTACTTC
CASSRTSGNIQYF
>-|TRBJ1-2|TRBV9|TRBD1
TGTGCCAGCAGCCCTTCGTCCGGGACAGCTAACTATGGCTACACCTTC
CASSPSSGTANYGYTF
>-|TRBJ2-1|TRBV5-6|-
TGTGCCAGCAGCTTGGTGGGGGGGGGCCGAAGGGAGCAGTTCTTC
CASSLVGGGRREQFF